The 6 T cell receptor beta chains given below trace back to one sample, sequenced in a study of CD8 T cells in ankylosing spondylitis. MiXCR, applied by TCRdb to the 5' RACE reads, yields one record per CDR3 protein. The table has tens of thousands of distinct CDR3 sequences, approximately 10% seen once. The sequencing input was blood, either unsorted or a sorted T cell fraction (not recorded which). All receptors come from a male donor with ankylosing spondylitis or in good health (not recorded which).

The CDR3 nucleotides are TGTGCCAGCAGCTCGACTAGCTCCAAGCCGTACGAGCAGTACTTC. This sequence encodes CASSSTSSKPYEQYF. The chain uses TRBV7-2 and TRBJ2-7; TRBD2 matches at 7 bases. This CDR3 has 15 residues. Germline V gene lookup returns CDR1 SGHTA and CDR2 FQGNSA. V gave up 4 bases and J gave up 4 bases; unmatched junction bases: 10.

The chain employs TRBV6-1 and TRBJ1-1; D remains unclear. V lost 7 bases and J lost 4, with 16 bases in between. Germline CDR1 is MNHNS and CDR2 is SASEGT. The CDR3 is made up of 14 amino acids. Here the CDR3 reads CASTPRLRSTEAFF. DNA for the CDR3: TGTGCCAGCACCCCGCGACTTAGGAGCACTGAAGCTTTCTTT.

This clonotype is deemed medium-sized. A junction boundary mismatches the germline segment, possibly from a read error. This chain uses TRBV5-1 with TRBJ2-3; D may be TRBD1 (6 bases). Germline lookup yields CDR1 SGHRS and CDR2 YFSETQ. The CDR3 totals 13 residues. In DNA, the CDR3 is TGTGCCAGCAGCTTAGGGGGAACAGATACGCAGTATTTT. Encoded protein: CASSLGGTDTQYF.

In this sample, this clonotype turned up many times. The chain carries TRBV4-2 and TRBJ2-3, with 7 nucleotides matching TRBD2. The germline V gene encodes CDR1 LGHNA and CDR2 YNFKEQ. The CDR3 loop spans 14 amino acids. Unmatched junction bases numbered 5, after V lost 4 bases and J lost 4 bases. The CDR3 protein is CASSLPGLPDTQYF. DNA for the CDR3: TGTGCCAGCAGCCTACCGGGACTACCAGATACGCAGTATTTT.

In its sample, this clonotype was seen many times. The chain's CDR3 is CASSRQKSTNEKLFF. CDR3 nucleotide sequence: TGTGCCAGCAGCCGCCAGAAGTCAACTAATGAAAAACTGTTTTTT. V and J are TRBV4-2 and TRBJ1-4; D gene ambiguous. Germline V gene sequence: CDR1 LGHNA, CDR2 YNFKEQ. The CDR3 is 15 amino acids. Between the trimmed V and J ends, which lost 4 bases and 0 bases, there was a span of 9 bases.

This clonotype was seen at least ten times. The rearrangement links TRBV27 to TRBJ2-7; tentatively, D is TRBD2 (5 bases). The CDR3 covers 13 residues. Germline CDR1 MNHEY, CDR2 SMNVEV (reference sequence). V lost 6 bases and J 0 bases, leaving 9 bases between the germline ends. The CDR3 loop reads CASSHGISYEQYF. The CDR3 region has the DNA TGTGCCAGCAGCCACGGGATCTCCTACGAGCAGTACTTC.